A single sample is the source of the 2 T cell receptor beta chains below, sequenced in a study of cytomegalovirus exposure and HLA in healthy donors. Vbeta (60) and Jbeta (13) primers were used in the PCR. Assay used: immunoSEQ multiplex PCR; TCRdb lists only in-frame clones, some missing. Among roughly 160,000 clones listed, around 80% were seen once. The specimen was PBMCs. The receptors were gathered from a man aged 35 to 55 in good health and CMV-seronegative.

The V and J genes are TRBV19 and TRBJ1-5, with D possibly TRBD1 on 6 matching bases. The CDR3 has 16 amino acids. Trimming shortened V by 7 bases and J by 0 bases, and 16 bases separated the two germline ends. In germline, CDR1 is LNHDA, CDR2 SQIVND (reference sequence). The CDR3: CASTHRWGHSNQPQHF. As DNA, the CDR3 is TGTGCCAGTACCCACCGGTGGGGGCATAGCAATCAGCCCCAGCATTTT.

The chain has TRBV5-1 and TRBJ2-2, with a possible D match to TRBD1 (5 bases). Germline values: CDR1 SGHRS, CDR2 YFSETQ. V was shortened by 4 bases and J by 3 bases, with 10 bases between the two germline ends. CDR3 length: 14 residues. DNA of the CDR3: TGCGCCAGCAGCATATCAGGGTACACCGGGGAGCTGTTTTTT. Translated, it gives CASSISGYTGELFF.